This T cell receptor beta chain was retrieved from a study of monozygotic twins with inflammatory bowel disease (dated by TCRdb to the late 2010s). At the level of the whole study: The complete study included about 30 monozygotic twin pairs: 19 IBD-discordant Danish pairs and nine German pairs, of which four were IBD-concordant and five were IBD-discordant. Within discordant pairs, disease-associated traits were sought mainly by comparing IBD patients with their genetically identical healthy co-twins. Each individual had, on average, about 151 000 unique TCRalpha sequences and 181 000 unique TCRbeta sequences available for analysis.

What the research found in general, with its limitations: Different T cell subtypes could not be distinguished in the analysis. TCRbeta repertoire diversity, by inverse Simpson index, was decreased in IBD patients compared with their healthy co-twins. Because patients were on differing immunosuppressive treatments, the repertoires may have picked up extra background noise and inter-individual variability. Compared with healthy twins, IBD patients shared fewer clonotypes with other individuals, and the difference was most pronounced in patients with signs of disease activity. Concordant and discordant twins showed no difference in repertoire similarity, possibly because of limited statistical power. The results gave no support for a single strong signal or clonotype linked to IBD.

A roughly 2.4 ml peripheral blood sample was drawn into PAXgene tubes per donor and stored at -80°C. Without T cell sorting, total RNA was isolated from whole blood using the PAXgene blood miRNA kit on an automated QIAcube. Peripheral blood from monozygotic twin pairs concordant or discordant for inflammatory bowel disease was subjected to deep TCRalpha and TCRbeta repertoire profiling with unique molecular barcoding. Smoking habits were recorded for all twin pairs, and each individual was classified as a current, former or never smoker. The CDR3 spans 14 residues, from the cysteine through the phenylalanine. Only the protein sequence is given. The germline V gene sets CDR1 to SGHTA and CDR2 to FQGNSA. Comment on this clonotype: Its antigen is unknown.

Libraries were made using 5' RACE. For each TCR library, 3,000 to 4,000 ng of total RNA was used. For each sample, cDNA was synthesized in eight separate reactions using SMARTScribe reverse transcriptase. During cDNA synthesis, unique molecular identifiers containing a 6-nucleotide sample barcode were introduced by template switching. Amplification of TCRalpha and TCRbeta cDNA involved two nested PCRs of approximately 16 and 9 cycles, and each PCR was followed by bead purification. Before amplification, cDNA was treated with uracil DNA-glycosylase and purified using the QIAquick PCR purification kit. In the second PCR, Illumina TruSeq-compatible adapters and sample-specific barcodes were added. Library quality and concentration were checked on TapeStation and Qubit, and libraries were pooled at about 5 ng each. Sequencing of the pooled libraries was done on an Illumina HiSeq2500 single-index Rapid Run using custom sequencing primers and 2 x 100 bp reads. The authors' pipeline ran thus. UMI-based consensus assembly with MiGEC version 1.2.6 was used to correct PCR and sequencing errors. MiXCR version 2.1.1 was used to carry out V(D)J alignment, clonotype assembly and CDR3 extraction. Gene usage, clonotype sharing and MAIT/NKT TCR abundance were normalised by analysing the top 1000, 10 000 and 20 000 clonotypes per sample. Diversity was computed as the inverse Simpson index with the vegan R package after downsampling to 27 000 UMIs. Paired Mann-Whitney U tests were applied to discordant twin pairs, with Benjamini-Hochberg correction for multiple testing. TCRdb reprocessed the public reads and reports one entry per CDR3 protein sequence, without DNA. TCRdb's processing, not the study's, gives the V and J calls here. Per the sample table, the count is about 160,000 distinct CDR3 sequences. 2.4% of the sample is held by the ten biggest clonotypes.

The receptor's source is a human donor with ulcerative colitis or Crohn's disease, or a healthy co-twin of an affected twin (not recorded which). Input material: blood. The rearrangement joined TRBV7-2 to TRBJ2-7; the D call from TCRdb, TRBD1, cannot be confirmed without DNA. CDR3 region: CASSTETDSGEQYF.